A single sample is the source of the 20 T cell receptor beta chains below, sequenced in a study of T cells in Graves' hyperthyroidism and ophthalmopathy (dated 2019 in TCRdb). Library preparation employed multiplex PCR. TCRdb lists the instrument as Illumina HiSeq 2000. TCR beta CDR3 regions were amplified from RNA transcripts. For the first round of RT-PCR on the TCR CDR3, the HTBI primer set was used together with the Qiagen OneStep RT-PCR kit. Clones were called with MiXCR by TCRdb after fastp trimmed the public reads at Q25, and only in-frame beta chains were retained. Rows merge per CDR3 protein into single entries with the most common DNA and genes. This sample is represented by about 560,000 distinct CDR3 sequences; approximately 15% of them were singletons. The ten largest make up around a sixth of the sample. Material for sequencing was blood. All receptors derive from a woman aged 18-29 years with Graves' hyperthyroidism.

This clonotype came up many times. The chain uses TRBV6-1 and TRBJ2-3; TRBD2 aligns across 7 bases. The V and J ends lost 0 bases and 6 bases, in that order; junction bases with no gene match: 3. CDR3 length: 14 amino acids. Germline V gives CDR1 MNHNS, CDR2 SASEGT. DNA for the CDR3: TGTGCCAGCAGTGAAGCGACTAGCAGGGATACGCAGTATTTT. Protein sequence: CASSEATSRDTQYF.

This clonotype was detected many times. The chain recombines TRBV5-5 with TRBJ2-3, with 13 bases that match TRBD2. CDR1 SGHKS and CDR2 YYEKEE come from the germline V gene (reference sequence). The CDR3 has 17 residues. With V trimmed by 4 bases and J by 2 bases, 7 bases remained unmatched. The CDR3 nucleotides are TGTGCCAGCAGCAACACACTAGCGGGGGGGAACACAGATACGCAGTATTTT. The encoded protein is CASSNTLAGGNTDTQYF.

This clonotype was seen many times. The rearrangement links TRBV2 to TRBJ1-2; 10 bases agree with TRBD1. Germline V gives CDR1 SNHLY, CDR2 FYNNEI. V lost 5 bases to trimming and J lost 6 bases; unmatched junction nucleotides: 3. CDR3 length: 13 residues. For the CDR3, the DNA is TGTGCCAGCAGTCCGGGACAGGGGAATGGCTACACCTTC. The encoded protein is CASSPGQGNGYTF.

The gene calls are TRBV5-1 and TRBJ2-5; TRBD1 might be the D (6 bases). The CDR3 has 16 amino acids. CDR1 and CDR2 (germline): SGHRS, YFSETQ. V lost 1 base to trimming and J lost 5 bases, with 18 bases between them. CDR3 sequence: CASSLMGQGSLETQYF. The CDR3 DNA sequence: TGCGCCAGCAGCTTGATGGGCCAGGGGTCATTGGAGACCCAGTACTTC. The full variable domain, completed using reference TRBV5-1 and TRBJ2-5, is KAGVTQTPRYLIKTRGQQVTLSCSPISGHRSVSWYQQTPGQGLQFLFEYFSETQRNKGNFPGRFSGRQFSNSRSEMNVSTLELGDSALYLCASSLMGQGSLETQYFGPGTRLLVL.

This chain links TRBV3-1 with TRBJ2-3; no clear D gene. Germline lookup yields CDR1 LGHDT and CDR2 YNNKEL (reference sequence). The V gene lost 4 bases and the J gene lost 2 bases, with 13 bases spanning the gap. The CDR3 covers 15 residues. Here the CDR3 DNA reads TGTGCCAGCAGCCTCCTCGGGTCAAACACAGATACGCAGTATTTT. Its protein is CASSLLGSNTDTQYF.

V is TRBV3-1 and J is TRBJ1-2; 10 bases match TRBD1. This CDR3 comprises 15 residues. CDR1 and CDR2 (germline): LGHDT, YNNKEL (reference sequence). Trimming took 4 bases from V and 8 from J; bases not matched to a gene: 10. In nucleotides, the CDR3 is TGTGCCAGCAGCCCCGAAGGGACAGGGGTAGGGGGCTACACCTTC. It codes for CASSPEGTGVGGYTF.

This clonotype was seen more than once but under ten times. This chain links TRBV28 with TRBJ2-7; 10 bases are a match to TRBD1. This CDR3 region has 15 residues. Germline assignment: CDR1 MDHEN and CDR2 SYDVKM. J lost 3 bases, V lost 7 bases, and 9 bases had no gene match. DNA for the CDR3: TGTGCCAGCACCAAAAAAAGGACAGGGGGCTACGAGCAGTACTTC. Translation gives CASTKKRTGGYEQYF.

There are many counts of this clonotype. The rearrangement joins TRBV20-1 to TRBJ1-1; D remains unclear. Germline V gene lookup returns CDR1 DFQATT and CDR2 SNEGSKA (reference sequence). V was clipped by 4 bases and J by 5 bases, with 14 bases between them. This CDR3 contains 13 residues. Here the CDR3 DNA reads TGCAGTGCTACCCAGAGGCGACTTACTGAAGCTTTCTTT. Amino acids: CSATQRRLTEAFF.

This clonotype was counted at least ten times. For the CDR3, the DNA is TGCAGTGCACCAGGGACTAGCCATTACAATGAGCAGTTCTTC. Amino acid sequence: CSAPGTSHYNEQFF. The V gene is TRBV20-1, the J gene TRBJ2-1; TRBD2 agrees at 9 bases. Trimming at V came to 6 bases and at J to 4 bases, leaving 7 bases not matched to a gene. CDR1 DFQATT and CDR2 SNEGSKA come from the germline V gene (reference sequence). The CDR3 covers 14 residues.

The chain carries TRBV25-1 and TRBJ1-6; 7 positions agree with TRBD1. CDR3 length equals 15 residues. V dropped 4 bases and J dropped 6; count of bases not matched to a gene: 6. The germline V gene has CDR1 MGHDK and CDR2 SYGVNS. CDR3 nucleotide sequence: TGTGCCAGCAGTGCCACGACAGGGCGTAATTCACCCCTCCACTTT. Its protein product is CASSATTGRNSPLHF.

The chain is built from TRBV7-6 and TRBJ1-1; D possibly corresponds to TRBD1 (6 bases). The germline gives CDR1 SGHVS, CDR2 FNYEAQ. The CDR3 loop spans 16 amino acids. With 6 bases removed from V and 3 bases from J, the gap between germline ends came to 20 bases. The CDR3 region has the DNA TGTGCCAGCAGTCTAGCGGGCAGGGGCAAGTACACTGAAGCTTTCTTT. Translating it yields CASSLAGRGKYTEAFF.

This clonotype was found a few times. This chain uses TRBV20-1 with TRBJ2-5; D is unclear. The CDR3 sequence is 15 residues long. V was pared by 6 bases and J by 4 bases, with 21 bases between. The germline V gene has CDR1 DFQATT and CDR2 SNEGSKA (reference sequence). In DNA form, the CDR3 reads TGCAGTGCCGAAGTAGCCACCCTAAGTGGAGAGACCCAGTACTTC. Its translation: CSAEVATLSGETQYF.

The sample holds many counts of this clonotype. The rearrangement links TRBV6-1 to TRBJ2-1; 7 nucleotides align to TRBD2. V gave up 4 bases and J gave up 5 bases; unmatched junction bases: 17. From germline, CDR1 is MNHNS and CDR2 SASEGT. This CDR3 has 18 residues. CDR3 amino acids: CASSAPDGSREMNNEQFF. CDR3 DNA sequence: TGTGCCAGCAGTGCCCCTGACGGCTCGCGGGAGATGAACAATGAGCAGTTCTTC.

Comment on this clonotype: Just one base apart from a much larger clone, this may be a read error. The rearrangement links TRBV3-1 to TRBJ2-5, with D hard to call. This CDR3 region has 10 residues. The germline CDR1 and CDR2 sequences are LGHDT and YNNKEL (reference sequence). The CDR3 DNA follows: TGTGCCAGCTCGAAAGAGACCCAGCACTTC. It codes for CASSKETQHF.

This clonotype was recorded a few times. The gene calls are TRBV27 and TRBJ1-1; 10 bases map to TRBD1. The germline gives CDR1 MNHEY, CDR2 SMNVEV (reference sequence). This CDR3 comprises 14 residues. V shed 6 bases, J shed 3 bases, and the junction held 4 bases outside the gene matches. CDR3 nucleotide sequence: TGTGCCAGCAGGCGACAGGGGGCATACACTGAAGCTTTCTTT. It translates to CASRRQGAYTEAFF.

Many counts were recorded for this clonotype. This rearrangement joins TRBV18 to TRBJ1-1; 8 bases fit TRBD1. This CDR3 spans 14 amino acids. With V trimmed by 5 bases and J by 4 bases, 6 bases remained unmatched. Germline CDR1 KGHSH, CDR2 LQKENI. The CDR3 region is CASSIGQGSTEAFF. The DNA for the CDR3 is TGTGCCAGCTCAATCGGACAGGGTAGCACTGAAGCTTTCTTT.

On this clonotype: With a much larger clone just one base away, this may be a read error. The V call is TRBV20-1, the J call TRBJ1-1; TRBD1 aligns across 7 bases. The germline CDR1 and CDR2 sequences are DFQATT and SNEGSKA (reference sequence). The CDR3 length is 12 residues. This CDR3 reads CSANDRVPEASF. DNA of the CDR3: TGCAGTGCTAATGACAGGGTCCCTGAAGCTTCCTTT.

The sample holds many counts of this clonotype. The chain couples TRBV2 to TRBJ1-5; D not resolved. The V end was cut by 8 bases, the J end by 1 base, with 12 bases between. This CDR3 has 14 amino acids. Germline-derived CDR1 and CDR2 are SNHLY and FYNNEI. CDR3 DNA sequence: TGTGCCAGCCGGGCCCCGGAAAGCAATCAGCCCCAGCATTTT. This sequence encodes CASRAPESNQPQHF.

This clonotype was counted ten times or more. V gene TRBV5-1 combines with J gene TRBJ1-3; 7 positions match TRBD1. V lost 4 bases to trimming and J lost 0 bases; unmatched junction nucleotides: 13. This CDR3 comprises 18 residues. The germline CDR1 and CDR2 sequences are SGHRS and YFSETQ. CDR3 protein: CASSLTGTDSYSGNTIYF. For the CDR3, the DNA is TGCGCCAGCAGCCTAACCGGGACAGATAGCTACTCTGGAAACACCATATATTTT.

The rearrangement uses TRBV5-1 and TRBJ2-1; 9 bases align to TRBD2. J gave up 6 bases and V 0 bases, and 7 bases lay outside the gene matches. Germline V CDR1 and CDR2: SGHRS, YFSETQ. CDR3 size: 16 residues. CDR3 coding DNA: TGCGCCAGCAGCTTGGGTCGCGGTAGCGGGAGCAATGAGCAGTTCTTC. It yields the protein CASSLGRGSGSNEQFF.